This is a list of T cell receptor beta chains from one sample in a study of T cells in Graves' hyperthyroidism and ophthalmopathy. TCRdb independently ran MiXCR on the multiplex PCR reads; one entry per CDR3 protein. The data show about 380,000 distinct CDR3 sequences, less than 15% seen once. Sequenced: blood. The receptor source for this set is a man aged 25 to 40 with Graves' hyperthyroidism that later progressed to Graves' ophthalmopathy. The CDR3 runs from the conserved cysteine through the conserved F or W. Each record gives: CDR3 DNA, CDR3 protein, V gene, J gene, D gene, clone size. A D gene is named only where the DNA matches it firmly. Some rows have no size entry. The others give once, few or many, or a class for an expanded clone.

DNA: TGTGCTAGTGGTTTCGGGACAGGGGCGCTCTATGGCTACACCTTC
CDR3: CASGFGTGALYGYTF
V: TRBV12-5
J: TRBJ1-2
D: TRBD1
size: many

DNA: TGCAGTGCTAGCCCCGACAGTCGCTATGGCTACACCTTC
CDR3: CSASPDSRYGYTF
V: TRBV20-1
J: TRBJ1-2
D: NA
size: few

DNA: TGTGCCAGCACCCTCCGGGACTGGGGGGGGAATGAGCAGTTCTTC
CDR3: CASTLRDWGGNEQFF
V: TRBV6-2/TRBV6-3
J: TRBJ2-1
D: TRBD2
size: few

DNA: TGTGCCAGCAGCCAAGCGGGGAGTCCGTTCTTC
CDR3: CASSQAGSPFF
V: TRBV4-2
J: TRBJ2-1
D: NA
size: NA

DNA: TGCGCCAGCAGCCCCGGGGACAGCAGCTCCTACGAGCAGTACTTC
CDR3: CASSPGDSSSYEQYF
V: TRBV4-1
J: TRBJ2-7
D: TRBD1
size: few

DNA: TGCAGTGCTAGAGATCGGCGCGAGCAGTTCTTC
CDR3: CSARDRREQFF
V: TRBV20-1
J: TRBJ2-1
D: NA
size: NA

DNA: TGTGCCATCAGTGTAGGAGGGAATGAAAAACTGTTTTTT
CDR3: CAISVGGNEKLFF
V: TRBV10-3
J: TRBJ1-4
D: NA
size: many

DNA: TGTGCCAGCAGTTCCGAAAGGGAGGTCTACAATGAGCAGTTCTTC
CDR3: CASSSEREVYNEQFF
V: TRBV2
J: TRBJ2-1
D: NA
size: few

DNA: TGTGCCTGGAAGGGCGGCTACAATGAGCAGTTCTTC
CDR3: CAWKGGYNEQFF
V: TRBV30
J: TRBJ2-1
D: NA
size: few

DNA: TGTGCCAGCAGCGTAGCGGCTAGCATTTACGAGCAGTACTTC
CDR3: CASSVAASIYEQYF
V: TRBV9
J: TRBJ2-7
D: NA
size: NA

DNA: TGTGCCAGCAGCCAAGCGGGGGTCGACTACGAGCAGTACTTC
CDR3: CASSQAGVDYEQYF
V: TRBV3-1
J: TRBJ2-7
D: NA
size: many

DNA: TGTGCCAGCAGTTTAACAGGGGGCCCCGAAGCTTTCTTT
CDR3: CASSLTGGPEAFF
V: TRBV2
J: TRBJ1-1
D: TRBD1
size: many

DNA: TGTGCCACCAGTGACCCGGACAGGGCAGATACGCAGTATTTT
CDR3: CATSDPDRADTQYF
V: TRBV24-1
J: TRBJ2-3
D: TRBD1
size: NA

DNA: TGTGCCACCAGCAGAGTTCCCTGGACAGGACCGAACACCGGGGAGCTGTTTTTT
CDR3: CATSRVPWTGPNTGELFF
V: TRBV15
J: TRBJ2-2
D: TRBD1
size: many

DNA: TGTGCCAGCTCACCTCCAGGGGCGGGTCGCGAGCAGTACTTC
CDR3: CASSPPGAGREQYF
V: TRBV18
J: TRBJ2-7
D: NA
size: few

DNA: TGTGCCAGCAGCTCTGACCCCACAGATACGCAGTATTTT
CDR3: CASSSDPTDTQYF
V: TRBV6-2/TRBV6-3
J: TRBJ2-3
D: NA
size: NA

DNA: TGTGCCAGCAGCTTAGTCCGCAGGGCAGATGAAGCTTTCTTT
CDR3: CASSLVRRADEAFF
V: TRBV13
J: TRBJ1-1
D: NA
size: many

DNA: TGCGCCAGCAGCTCGGTAACTAGCGGGAACACAGATACGCAGTATTTT
CDR3: CASSSVTSGNTDTQYF
V: TRBV5-1
J: TRBJ2-3
D: TRBD2
size: NA

DNA: TGTGCCAGCAGCTTCCGGATTGGAACAGGGAACACTGAAGCTTTCTTT
CDR3: CASSFRIGTGNTEAFF
V: TRBV5-8
J: TRBJ1-1
D: NA
size: NA

DNA: TGTGCCAGCAGCGTGGGCGGGGGAGGTAATTCACCCCTCCACTTT
CDR3: CASSVGGGGNSPLHF
V: TRBV7-3
J: TRBJ1-6
D: NA
size: many

DNA: TGTGCCTCGGGACTAGCGATCTACAATGAGCAGTTCTTC
CDR3: CASGLAIYNEQFF
V: TRBV30
J: TRBJ2-1
D: TRBD2
size: many

DNA: TGTGCCTGGAGTAATAGCGGGGGCCCCACAGATACGCAGTATTTT
CDR3: CAWSNSGGPTDTQYF
V: TRBV30
J: TRBJ2-3
D: TRBD2
size: few

DNA: TGTGCCAGCAGCTTGGTGGGGGAAGCTGACTACGAGCAGTACTTC
CDR3: CASSLVGEADYEQYF
V: TRBV5-8
J: TRBJ2-7
D: NA
size: few

DNA: TGTGCCAGCAGCCCTCAGAGGAACTATGGCTACACCTTC
CDR3: CASSPQRNYGYTF
V: TRBV3-1
J: TRBJ1-2
D: NA
size: many

DNA: TGTGCCTGGAGTCCGGGACTGGGGGGCTATGGCTACACCTTC
CDR3: CAWSPGLGGYGYTF
V: TRBV30
J: TRBJ1-2
D: NA
size: many

DNA: TGCGCCAGCAGTACCGGGACTAGCGGGGGTAATGAGCAGTTCTTC
CDR3: CASSTGTSGGNEQFF
V: TRBV10-2
J: TRBJ2-1
D: TRBD2
size: NA

DNA: TGTGCCAGCAGCTTAAGCCCTCGGGGGATCTCCTACGAGCAGTACTTC
CDR3: CASSLSPRGISYEQYF
V: TRBV11-3
J: TRBJ2-7
D: NA
size: many

DNA: TGCAGTGCGCTAGAGGGCACACTACCAGAAGCTTTCTTT
CDR3: CSALEGTLPEAFF
V: TRBV20-1
J: TRBJ1-1
D: NA
size: NA

DNA: TGTGCCAGCAGCGTAGGGACAGCTGCGGCTAATGAAAAACTGTTTTTT
CDR3: CASSVGTAAANEKLFF
V: TRBV6-1
J: TRBJ1-4
D: TRBD1
size: few

DNA: TGTGCCATCAGTGAACGAAGTTCGTTCACAGATACGCAGTATTTT
CDR3: CAISERSSFTDTQYF
V: TRBV10-3
J: TRBJ2-3
D: NA
size: many

DNA: TGTGCCAGCAGTTCCAGGGGGCCCGCCAAAAACATTCAGTACTTC
CDR3: CASSSRGPAKNIQYF
V: TRBV2
J: TRBJ2-4
D: TRBD1
size: many

DNA: TGTGCCAGCAGCTTTCTTGTCTTGGGGAATGGCTACACCTTC
CDR3: CASSFLVLGNGYTF
V: TRBV5-5
J: TRBJ1-2
D: NA
size: NA

DNA: TGTGCCAGCAGCCCCGTTGGCAGACCCTACGAGCAGTACTTC
CDR3: CASSPVGRPYEQYF
V: TRBV6-4
J: TRBJ2-7
D: NA
size: few

DNA: TGTGCCAGCAGCCCCCGGGACAGACCCTCCTACGAGCAGTACTTC
CDR3: CASSPRDRPSYEQYF
V: TRBV3-1
J: TRBJ2-7
D: TRBD1
size: NA

DNA: TGTGCCAGCAGTTTCCCGCACAGGGGACGGGGCGAGCAGTACTTC
CDR3: CASSFPHRGRGEQYF
V: TRBV12-3/TRBV12-4
J: TRBJ2-7
D: TRBD1
size: NA

DNA: TGTGCCAGCAGAACCGGGACATATACCTACGAGCAGTACTTC
CDR3: CASRTGTYTYEQYF
V: TRBV12-3/TRBV12-4
J: TRBJ2-7
D: NA
size: many

DNA: TGCGCCAGCAGTCCCTCGGAGAGCGGGGGGATCACAGATACGCAGTATTTT
CDR3: CASSPSESGGITDTQYF
V: TRBV5-1
J: TRBJ2-3
D: TRBD2
size: few

DNA: TGTGCCAGCAGCTTAGCAGGGGGCTGGGAGACCCAGTACTTC
CDR3: CASSLAGGWETQYF
V: TRBV7-6
J: TRBJ2-5
D: TRBD1
size: NA

DNA: TGTGCCAGCAGCGCCGATAGCCGCAATCAGCCCCAGCATTTT
CDR3: CASSADSRNQPQHF
V: TRBV9
J: TRBJ1-5
D: NA
size: NA

DNA: TGCAGTGCTTCCAGGGGCCCCTGGGATACGCAGTATTTT
CDR3: CSASRGPWDTQYF
V: TRBV20-1
J: TRBJ2-3
D: NA
size: NA

DNA: TGTGCCAGCTCACCCCAGGACACCGGGGAGCTGTTTTTT
CDR3: CASSPQDTGELFF
V: TRBV18
J: TRBJ2-2
D: NA
size: many

DNA: TGCAGTGCTAGGCGGACAGGGTTAAATCAGCCCCAGCATTTT
CDR3: CSARRTGLNQPQHF
V: TRBV20-1
J: TRBJ1-5
D: TRBD1
size: many

DNA: TGTGCCAGCACCCGACAGGGTGGGAACATTCAGTACTTC
CDR3: CASTRQGGNIQYF
V: TRBV12-3/TRBV12-4
J: TRBJ2-4
D: TRBD1
size: many

DNA: TGTGCCAGCAGGCCTGGACAGGGTCGGTCGACAGATACGCAGTATTTT
CDR3: CASRPGQGRSTDTQYF
V: TRBV7-2
J: TRBJ2-3
D: TRBD1
size: NA

DNA: TGTGCCAGCACCTATGGGGGTGATTTTAATGAAAAACTGTTTTTT
CDR3: CASTYGGDFNEKLFF
V: TRBV6-1
J: TRBJ1-4
D: NA
size: many

DNA: TGTGCCAGCAGCCCTTCCCGGGACCCGGGTAGGGATACGCAGTATTTT
CDR3: CASSPSRDPGRDTQYF
V: TRBV7-2
J: TRBJ2-3
D: NA
size: many

DNA: TGTGCCAGCAGTTTACCCACTAGCGGGGGGGCCAGCACCGGGGAGCTGTTTTTT
CDR3: CASSLPTSGGASTGELFF
V: TRBV28
J: TRBJ2-2
D: TRBD2
size: NA

DNA: TGTGCCAGCAGTACAACACATACTAATGAAAAACTGTTTTTT
CDR3: CASSTTHTNEKLFF
V: TRBV12-3/TRBV12-4
J: TRBJ1-4
D: NA
size: many

DNA: TGTGCCAGCAGCCCCCACAGGGGCACTGAAGCTTTCTTT
CDR3: CASSPHRGTEAFF
V: TRBV12-3/TRBV12-4
J: TRBJ1-1
D: TRBD1
size: NA

DNA: TGTGCCAGCAGCGGGAGCAGGACAGGGAAAGAGACCCAGTACTTC
CDR3: CASSGSRTGKETQYF
V: TRBV9
J: TRBJ2-5
D: TRBD1
size: NA

DNA: TGTGCCAGCAGTGTCAGGCCCACCTACGAGCAGTACTTC
CDR3: CASSVRPTYEQYF
V: TRBV6-1
J: TRBJ2-7
D: NA
size: few

DNA: TGTGCCAGCAGAGGAGGACGTAACTCTGGAAACACCATATATTTT
CDR3: CASRGGRNSGNTIYF
V: TRBV6-1
J: TRBJ1-3
D: NA
size: many

DNA: TGTGCCACCAGTGATTCCCCCGATACGCAGTATTTT
CDR3: CATSDSPDTQYF
V: TRBV24-1
J: TRBJ2-3
D: NA
size: NA

DNA: TGCAGTGCTAGAGAGGGGGATCGGGGCTACACCTTC
CDR3: CSAREGDRGYTF
V: TRBV20-1
J: TRBJ1-2
D: NA
size: many

DNA: TGCGCCAGCAGCTTGGATGGGGGGCGCGGAAAGACCCAGTACTTC
CDR3: CASSLDGGRGKTQYF
V: TRBV5-1
J: TRBJ2-5
D: NA
size: NA

DNA: TGTGCCAGCAGTTGCGCTCGGGGGGATCAAGAGACCCAGTACTTC
CDR3: CASSCARGDQETQYF
V: TRBV6-9
J: TRBJ2-5
D: TRBD2
size: NA

DNA: TGTGCCAGCAGCTTGAGGTTGCGGGGAGGTTCGGATGGCTACACCTTC
CDR3: CASSLRLRGGSDGYTF
V: TRBV7-2
J: TRBJ1-2
D: NA
size: many

DNA: TGTGCGACATTTAGCACAGATACGCAGTATTTT
CDR3: CATFSTDTQYF
V: TRBV5-5
J: TRBJ2-3
D: NA
size: few

DNA: TGCAGTGCTCCTCGACAGGGGGCCTTTAGCGAGACCCAGTACTTC
CDR3: CSAPRQGAFSETQYF
V: TRBV20-1
J: TRBJ2-5
D: TRBD1
size: few

DNA: TGTGCCAGCAGTGACAGGCTCGGGACTGAAGCTTTCTTT
CDR3: CASSDRLGTEAFF
V: TRBV25-1
J: TRBJ1-1
D: NA
size: NA